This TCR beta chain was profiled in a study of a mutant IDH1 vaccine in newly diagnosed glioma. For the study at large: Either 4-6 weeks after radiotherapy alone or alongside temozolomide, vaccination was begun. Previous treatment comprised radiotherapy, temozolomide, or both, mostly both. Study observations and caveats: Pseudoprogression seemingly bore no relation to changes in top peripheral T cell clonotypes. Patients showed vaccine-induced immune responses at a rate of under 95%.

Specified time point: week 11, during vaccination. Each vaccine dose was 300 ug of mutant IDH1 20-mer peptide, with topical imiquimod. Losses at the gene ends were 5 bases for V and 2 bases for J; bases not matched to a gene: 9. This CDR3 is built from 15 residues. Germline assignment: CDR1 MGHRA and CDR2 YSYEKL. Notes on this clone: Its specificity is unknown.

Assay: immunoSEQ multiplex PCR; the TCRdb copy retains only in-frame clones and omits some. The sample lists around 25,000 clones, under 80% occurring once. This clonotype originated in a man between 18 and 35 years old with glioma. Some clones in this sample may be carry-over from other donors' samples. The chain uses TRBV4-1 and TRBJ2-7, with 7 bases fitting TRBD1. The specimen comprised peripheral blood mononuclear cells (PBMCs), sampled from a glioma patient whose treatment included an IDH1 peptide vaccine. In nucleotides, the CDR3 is TGCGCCAGCAGCAACCGGGACAGAGACACCTACGAGCAGTACTTC. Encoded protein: CASSNRDRDTYEQYF.